The rows below give T cell receptor beta chains drawn from one sample of a study of identical twins. Using its own MiXCR run on the 5' RACE reads, TCRdb lists one record per CDR3 protein. The sample records some 660,000 distinct CDR3 sequences, 8.5% to 9% being singletons. The same data also went into a second study, on yellow fever vaccine responses in identical twins.

The sequenced sample was PBMCs. These receptors originate from a woman aged 18-30 years in good health. The CDR3 runs from the conserved cysteine through the conserved F or W. The size entry is marked missing in some rows and otherwise reads once, few, many or a size class.

len | j_gene | abundance | v_gene | CDR3aa
17 | TRBJ2-7 | . | TRBV5-5 | CASSSQQLAGVYYEQYF
14 | TRBJ2-5 | few | TRBV6-1 | CASSAGTAQETQYF
16 | TRBJ2-3 | many | TRBV3-1 | CASSLTPRGRTDTQYF
15 | TRBJ2-1 | few | TRBV12-3/TRBV12-4 | CASSRTRAGFGEQFF
14 | TRBJ1-5 | . | TRBV28 | CASSLPYSNQPQHF
18 | TRBJ2-3 | . | TRBV6-5 | CASSYSLAVDRETDTQYF
14 | TRBJ2-7 | . | TRBV29-1 | CSVGEGLFSYEQYF
16 | TRBJ2-1 | . | TRBV7-2 | CASSLMSTGRYNEQFF
18 | TRBJ2-2 | . | TRBV15 | CATSRDLGVALITGELFF
14 | TRBJ1-2 | . | TRBV9 | CASSLRTANYGYTF
16 | TRBJ2-3 | few | TRBV20-1 | CSARDWQGVIADTQYF
16 | TRBJ1-1 | . | TRBV6-1 | CASRPPAGTMNTEAFF
17 | TRBJ2-3 | . | TRBV6-2/TRBV6-3 | CASSYLSSGGSTDTQYF
14 | TRBJ1-1 | . | TRBV7-9 | CASHQRGLNTEAFF
14 | TRBJ2-6 | many | TRBV7-2 | CASRSGSGANVLTF
15 | TRBJ2-2 | . | TRBV9 | CASSVQGLHTGELFF
17 | TRBJ2-2 | few | TRBV20-1 | CSARTGTGGPNTGELFF
12 | TRBJ1-5 | . | TRBV28 | CASSVLNQPQHF
15 | TRBJ1-1 | few | TRBV5-4 | CASSLRANLGTEAFF
14 | TRBJ1-5 | few | TRBV19 | CAARGRQGDQPQHF
13 | TRBJ1-2 | few | TRBV20-1 | CSAKGQGGYGYTF
15 | TRBJ2-1 | . | TRBV6-2/TRBV6-3 | CASSYDREVYNEQFF
12 | TRBJ1-3 | few | TRBV5-1 | CASADTENTIYF
15 | TRBJ1-1 | many | TRBV5-1 | CASSLAGTQNTEAFF
15 | TRBJ2-5 | few | TRBV19 | CASKGGGIGLETQYF
17 | TRBJ2-5 | many | TRBV11-1 | CASSPTGTRSLKETQYF
15 | TRBJ2-5 | . | TRBV28 | CASSVTRGGQETQYF
16 | TRBJ2-7 | many | TRBV7-2 | CASSLAPSGRSYEQYF
13 | TRBJ2-2 | few | TRBV20-1 | CSASSGNTGELFF
15 | TRBJ2-3 | few | TRBV7-2 | CASSPSGRSTDTQYF
13 | TRBJ2-7 | . | TRBV7-2 | CASSTGPGYEQYF
17 | TRBJ2-1 | few | TRBV6-2/TRBV6-3 | CASSYVSIAYFGNEQFF
13 | TRBJ2-1 | . | TRBV20-1 | CSVPGSTYNEQFF
15 | TRBJ2-7 | . | TRBV20-1 | CSATPRQGRPYEQYF
15 | TRBJ2-7 | few | TRBV5-1 | CASSLGRGGTSEQYF
17 | TRBJ2-1 | many | TRBV5-1 | CASSLGLLANSYNEQFF
14 | TRBJ2-7 | many | TRBV28 | CASSLFRGRYEQYF
16 | TRBJ2-1 | . | TRBV27 | CASIPAGPSSYNEQFF
16 | TRBJ1-6 | . | TRBV6-1 | CASRLYLQGSRSPLHF
15 | TRBJ2-7 | few | TRBV5-1 | CASSGKGTGEGEQYF
15 | TRBJ2-7 | few | TRBV6-5 | CASSYPGTGGHEQYF
17 | TRBJ2-3 | few | TRBV28 | CASSLALRGQHTDTQYF
17 | TRBJ2-1 | . | TRBV7-9 | CASSLGSGTGGLVEQFF
15 | TRBJ2-3 | few | TRBV9 | CASSTRDYYTDTQYF
11 | TRBJ1-2 | . | TRBV20-1 | CSAETGYGYTF
18 | TRBJ2-3 | . | TRBV28 | CASSSLPVSAGGTDTQYF
12 | TRBJ2-2 | many | TRBV5-1 | CAGSPGPGELFF
16 | TRBJ2-3 | few | TRBV24-1 | CATSDWPSGSTDTQYF
19 | TRBJ2-2 | . | TRBV25-1 | CASSGKGLAGDLITGELFF
14 | TRBJ2-7 | . | TRBV11-3 | CASSSGTTSGEQYF
14 | TRBJ1-2 | . | TRBV7-9 | CASSSTGSFDGYTF
14 | TRBJ2-7 | . | TRBV10-3 | CAISHGTASYEQYF
16 | TRBJ1-5 | . | TRBV28 | CASPLRDRGSGQPQHF
15 | TRBJ1-2 | . | TRBV9 | CASSVAAGVGYGYTF
16 | TRBJ2-7 | . | TRBV6-1 | CASSAKGSRGTYEQYF
15 | TRBJ2-3 | many | TRBV7-2 | CASSLVLAGTDTQYF
14 | TRBJ2-1 | . | TRBV24-1 | CATSDLGQGREQFF
20 | TRBJ2-3 | . | TRBV6-2/TRBV6-3 | CASSYSVQFRAGAGTDTQYF
17 | TRBJ1-2 | few | TRBV6-1 | CASSEIWRGQGNYGYTF